This T cell receptor beta chain was recorded in a study of blood T cell repertoires in COVID-19. At the level of the study: T cells, B-cell-depleted T cells, or PBMCs provided the cDNA or gDNA that served as material.

The germline gives CDR1 MNHEY, CDR2 SMNVEV (reference sequence). The CDR3 length is 17 residues. The V gene lost 2 bases and the J gene lost 1 base, with 15 bases spanning the gap. Assay: immunoSEQ multiplex PCR; the TCRdb copy retains only in-frame clones and omits some. This sample yields 100,000 to 150,000 clones, of which approximately 87% are seen a single time; 30% belongs to the top ten. Material for sequencing was peripheral blood. The TCR comes from a woman aged 70-85 years with acute or convalescent COVID-19. The J gene is TRBJ1-5, the V gene TRBV27, with D uncertain. CDR3 nucleotides: TGTGCCAGCAGTTTAGACCAGGCTCCTGGAAGCAATCAGCCCCAGCATTTT. Translating gives CASSLDQAPGSNQPQHF.